This record covers a single T cell receptor (beta chain). Its antigen is still unknown. No much larger clone exists at a distance of one base, and base qualities are not known. The CDR3 spans 16 residues, from the cysteine through the phenylalanine. The DNA shown is the 48-base CDR3, in frame from base 1. The CDR1 and CDR2 encoded by the germline V gene are MGHRA and YSYEKL. V loses 4 bases, J loses 3 bases, and the germline ends lie 16 bases apart. The immunoSEQ Assay, a bias-controlled multiplex PCR, was used to amplify TCRbeta CDR3 regions from genomic DNA. As for the authors' bioinformatics: Within the assay, amplification of reference gene primers was used to estimate how many nucleated cells each sample contained. Sequence reads were collapsed and filtered to measure the absolute abundance of every unique TCRbeta CDR3 rearrangement. For each sample, productive Simpson clonality was calculated as the square root of Simpson's diversity index over productive rearrangements. TCRdb mirrors the immuneACCESS table, restricted to in-frame sequences. Some clones are absent from its copies; in checked studies, under half trace to an unresolved V gene, and the reason for the others is unknown. Clone size and V and J calls were adopted from that table, with D and trimming inferred from the DNA. This sample holds roughly 250,000 clones; roughly 81% were observed only once. The top ten clones comprise around 0.98% of the sample.

The data derive from a study of blood T cell repertoires in COVID-19 (dated by TCRdb to between 2020 and 2021). Study-level background: Collaborator samples came from the United States, Italy and Spain and covered acute and convalescent phases of COVID-19. Deeply sampled blood TCRbeta repertoires from subjects exposed to, actively infected with, or recovered from COVID-19 were included in the dataset. Nearly every sample came with metadata listing a de-identified subject ID, COVID-19 status, age in years and sex. The samples were drawn from two sources: the first 160 participants of the ongoing ImmuneRACE study, and approximately 1,300 subjects contributed by 6 global collaborators. The repertoires were released in a freely available public database meant as a resource for research on the immune response to SARS-CoV-2. The material from the prospective study consisted of cDNA or gDNA derived from T cells, B-cell-depleted T cells, or PBMCs. Where HLA class I and class II types were available, the types were taken from metadata supplied by the sample provider, not from assay-based typing.

Whole blood was collected in K2EDTA tubes by collaborating institutions according to the institutions' own protocols. For TCRbeta analysis, collaborators shipped samples as frozen whole blood, isolated PBMCs, or DNA extracted from either of those sample types. What the research found in general, with its limitations: How much clinical and demographic metadata was included differed by source and by participant, and the metadata was provided uncurated.

The chain is assembled from TRBV4-1 and TRBJ2-1; perhaps TRBD2 is the D gene, with 6 bases matching. The sample comprised peripheral blood. The TCR comes from a man between 40 and 49 years old with acute or convalescent COVID-19. The bases read TGCGCCAGCAGCCGTGATTGGGAGGCTGACTACAATGAGCAGTTCTTC. It encodes CASSRDWEADYNEQFF.